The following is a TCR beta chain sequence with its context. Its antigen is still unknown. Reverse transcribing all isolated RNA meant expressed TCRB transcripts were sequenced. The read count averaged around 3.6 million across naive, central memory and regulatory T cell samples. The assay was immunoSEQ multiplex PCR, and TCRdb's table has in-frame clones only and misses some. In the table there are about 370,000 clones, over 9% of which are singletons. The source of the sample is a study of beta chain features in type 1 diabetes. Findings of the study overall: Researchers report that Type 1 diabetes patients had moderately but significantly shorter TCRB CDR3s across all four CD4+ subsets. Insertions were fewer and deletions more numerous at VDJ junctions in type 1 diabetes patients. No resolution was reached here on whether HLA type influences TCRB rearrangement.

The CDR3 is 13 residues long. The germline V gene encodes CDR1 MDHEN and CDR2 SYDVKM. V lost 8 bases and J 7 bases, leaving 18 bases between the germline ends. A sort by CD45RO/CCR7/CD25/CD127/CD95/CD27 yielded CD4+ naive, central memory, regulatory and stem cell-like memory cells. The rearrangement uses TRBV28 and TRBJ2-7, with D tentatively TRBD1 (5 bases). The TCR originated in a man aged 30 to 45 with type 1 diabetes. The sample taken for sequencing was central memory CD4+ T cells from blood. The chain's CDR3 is CASGAGNSREQYF. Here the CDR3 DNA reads TGTGCCAGCGGTGCAGGGAATTCGCGTGAGCAGTACTTC.